These 32 T cell receptor beta chains share one sample of origin, sequenced in a study of Graves' ophthalmopathy and Graves' hyperthyroidism. CDR3 regions of TCR beta were amplified from RNA transcripts. The workflow started with a first-round RT-PCR run with HTBI primers and then moved on to a second-round multiplex PCR. TCRdb fed the multiplex PCR reads into MiXCR, producing one record per CDR3 protein. The sample consists of 300,000 to 500,000 distinct CDR3 sequences, about 16% of them appearing once. The source material was peripheral blood. These receptors came from a young woman with stable Graves' hyperthyroidism.

The chain has TRBV12-5 and TRBJ2-2; possibly TRBD2 for D (5 bases). The CDR3 sequence is 18 residues long. Trimming took off 6 bases at V and 6 bases at J, with 26 bases between the two ends. Germline V lookup: CDR1 LGHNT, CDR2 FRNRAP. CDR3 region: CASGFRRLQLGVSGELFF. The CDR3 nucleotides are TGTGCTAGTGGATTCCGACGGTTACAGCTCGGGGTCTCCGGGGAGCTGTTTTTT.

At least ten counts were recorded for this clonotype. The chain combines TRBV2 with TRBJ1-5; TRBD1 is a possible D gene (6 bases). V shed 2 bases and J shed 3 bases, with 11 bases lying between them. The CDR3 length is 15 residues. CDR1 and CDR2 (germline): SNHLY, FYNNEI. CDR3 nucleotides: TGTGCCAGCAGTGAACGGACAGCCGACAATCAGCCCCAGCATTTT. Translation gives CASSERTADNQPQHF.

This clonotype showed up many times. The chain joins TRBV24-1 to TRBJ2-6; D gene unclear. Germline V CDR1 and CDR2: KGHDR, SFDVKD. The V end lost 2 bases, the J end lost 0 bases, and 13 bases lay between the germline ends. The CDR3 consists of 18 residues. The CDR3 DNA sequence: TGTGCCACCAGTGATTCGGGTAGCCAAAGCTCTGGGGCCAACGTCCTGACTTTC. Amino acids: CATSDSGSQSSGANVLTF.

This clonotype was counted many times. This sequence joins TRBV27 and TRBJ1-1; D remains ambiguous. The CDR3 loop spans 16 amino acids. V was trimmed by 6 bases and J by 5 bases, leaving 22 bases between them. Germline V gene data show CDR1 as MNHEY and CDR2 as SMNVEV (reference sequence). The DNA of the CDR3 is TGTGCCAGCAGCCTAGGTCCCAGAAGAGGAAGAACTGAAGCTTTCTTT. Translating it yields CASSLGPRRGRTEAFF.

This clonotype was counted only a few times. The rearrangement links TRBV27 to TRBJ1-2; no firm D call. V dropped 6 bases and J dropped 6 bases, with 17 bases sitting between them. This CDR3 is built from 14 residues. The germline CDR1 and CDR2 sequences are MNHEY and SMNVEV (reference sequence). Written as DNA, the CDR3 is TGTGCCAGCAGCCGGCTCGGGAGGCCTGATGGCTACACCTTC. Translation gives CASSRLGRPDGYTF.

This sequence joins TRBV29-1 and TRBJ2-7, with D possibly TRBD1 on 6 matching bases. V lost 6 bases and J lost 4, with 13 bases in between. Germline lookup yields CDR1 SQVTM and CDR2 ANQGSEA. CDR3 length: 12 amino acids. CDR3 bases: TGCAGCGTGGATTTAGGGGGATACGAGCAGTACGTC. This gives the protein CSVDLGGYEQYV.

This clonotype was recorded at least ten times. The chain recombines TRBV27 with TRBJ2-5; D not certain. The germline gives CDR1 MNHEY, CDR2 SMNVEV (reference sequence). V lost 1 base and J lost 2, with 8 bases in between. The CDR3 totals 14 residues. CDR3 nucleotides: TGTGCCAGCAGTTTATACAACAGACAAGAGACCCAGTACTTC. It specifies CASSLYNRQETQYF.

V and J are TRBV6-1 and TRBJ2-2, with D hard to call. The V gene's germline CDR1 is MNHNS and CDR2 SASEGT. The V gene lost 1 base and the J gene lost 6 bases, with 9 bases spanning the gap. The length of the CDR3 is 14 residues. CDR3 DNA: TGTGCCAGCAGTGAAGTTGTTGCCGCCGGGGAGCTGTTTTTT. As protein: CASSEVVAAGELFF.

This clonotype was seen ten or more times. The rearrangement uses TRBV6-1 and TRBJ1-1; no clear D. This CDR3 contains 14 residues. CDR1 and CDR2 (germline): MNHNS, SASEGT. Deletions cut 8 bases from V and 0 bases from J, with 13 bases between. The CDR3 loop reads CASAPMGLNTEAFF. CDR3 in DNA: TGTGCCAGCGCCCCAATGGGATTGAACACTGAAGCTTTCTTT.

This clonotype has just one count. V is TRBV4-1 and J is TRBJ1-5; no firm D call. CDR3 length: 15 amino acids. Per the germline V gene, CDR1 is MGHRA and CDR2 is YSYEKL. V lost 0 bases and J 2 bases, leaving 8 bases between the germline ends. The CDR3 DNA reads TGCGCCAGCAGCCAAGAAGGCAGCCGCAATCAGCCCCAGCATTTT. It yields the protein CASSQEGSRNQPQHF.

The table lists this clonotype with many counts. The chain joins TRBV20-1 to TRBJ1-2, with D hard to call. The length of the CDR3 is 13 residues. CDR1 and CDR2 from the germline V gene are DFQATT and SNEGSKA (reference sequence). V shed 7 bases and J shed 2 bases, with 14 bases lying between them. The CDR3 sequence is CSVGNLINYGYTF. CDR3 nucleotide sequence: TGCAGTGTCGGGAACTTGATCAACTATGGCTACACCTTC.

This clonotype appeared many times. V and J are TRBV20-1 and TRBJ1-1; no definite D call. Between the trimmed V and J ends, which lost 6 bases and 1 base, there was a span of 6 bases. The CDR3 runs to 11 residues. Germline V gene lookup returns CDR1 DFQATT and CDR2 SNEGSKA (reference sequence). The CDR3 here is CSAQTNTEAFF. CDR3 DNA sequence: TGCAGTGCCCAGACGAACACTGAAGCTTTCTTT.

This clonotype was seen ten or more times. The chain uses TRBV6-2 or TRBV6-3 and TRBJ1-1; tentatively, D is TRBD1 (6 bases). The CDR3 is 19 residues long. V was trimmed by 2 bases and J by 1 base, leaving 23 bases between them. Germline V gives CDR1 MNHEY, CDR2 SVGEGT. The CDR3 protein is CASSYRFHRERVRNTEAFF. DNA for the CDR3: TGTGCCAGCAGTTACCGCTTCCACAGGGAGAGGGTTAGGAACACTGAAGCTTTCTTT.

This clonotype was found many times. V is TRBV6-1 and J is TRBJ2-5; TRBD1 matches 8 bases. The CDR3 runs to 17 residues. Germline V gene sequence: CDR1 MNHNS, CDR2 SASEGT. The J segment lost 4 bases and the V segment lost 4 bases, leaving 14 bases of the junction unmatched. The DNA of the CDR3 is TGTGCCAGCAGTGCCCAGGGGGCAGGGGGGTTCGGAGAGACCCAGTACTTC. Protein sequence: CASSAQGAGGFGETQYF.

Ten or more counts support this clonotype. The chain carries TRBV12-5 and TRBJ1-1; D call uncertain. Germline CDR1 LGHNT, CDR2 FRNRAP. CDR3 size: 14 residues. Trimming removed 7 bases from V and 0 bases from J, with 12 bases in between. The CDR3 nucleotides read TGTGCTAGTGTCAAGGACCGTCTGAACACTGAAGCTTTCTTT. This codes for CASVKDRLNTEAFF.

This clonotype came up a few times. J is TRBJ2-5 and V is TRBV7-2; D may correspond to TRBD1 or TRBD2 (5 bases each). Trimming left V 5 bases short and J 2 bases short, with 12 bases between. Germline CDR1 and CDR2: SGHTA and FQGNSA. This CDR3 spans 14 amino acids. The CDR3: CASSRKGRQETQYF. The CDR3 coding sequence is TGTGCCAGCAGCCGCAAGGGGAGACAAGAGACCCAGTACTTC.

This clonotype was observed many times. The chain has TRBV6-1 and TRBJ2-7; D gene unclear. CDR1 is MNHNS, CDR2 SASEGT, per germline. V was clipped by 4 bases and J by 4 bases, with 14 bases between them. CDR3 length: 14 amino acids. CDR3 DNA sequence: TGTGCCAGCAGTGCCCTTTCGCTTCGGTACGAGCAGTACTTC. Protein: CASSALSLRYEQYF.

In its sample, this clonotype was seen many times. J is TRBJ1-2 and V is TRBV2; TRBD1 aligns across 8 bases. Germline V gene data show CDR1 as SNHLY and CDR2 as FYNNEI. This CDR3 comprises 14 residues. V gave up 4 bases and J gave up 4 bases; unmatched junction bases: 5. In nucleotides, the CDR3 is TGTGCCAGCAGTGGAAGACAGGGGATCTATGGCTACACCTTC. Residues: CASSGRQGIYGYTF.

This clonotype was observed many times. This rearrangement joins TRBV20-1 to TRBJ1-1; possibly TRBD1 for D (6 bases). Germline CDR1 is DFQATT and CDR2 is SNEGSKA (reference sequence). The CDR3 has 12 amino acids. The V gene lost 2 bases and the J gene lost 7 bases, with 11 bases spanning the gap. The CDR3 DNA reads TGCAGTGCTAGACCTAGGGGGAATGAAGCTTTCTTT. Its translation: CSARPRGNEAFF.

This clonotype was seen many times. The chain links TRBV12-3 or TRBV12-4 to TRBJ1-2; D ambiguous. V was trimmed by 6 bases and J by 4 bases, leaving 15 bases between them. The CDR3 runs to 14 residues. The CDR3 spells CASRPSEWPYGYTF. For the CDR3, the DNA is TGTGCCAGCAGACCGTCGGAGTGGCCCTATGGCTACACCTTC.

This clonotype showed up many times. The chain combines TRBV6-5 with TRBJ2-2, with no clear D. From germline, CDR1 is MNHEY and CDR2 SVGAGI. This CDR3 region has 17 residues. Trimming pared 3 bases from V and 4 bases from J, leaving 18 bases between. The CDR3 loop reads CASSYKRYRTATGELFF. In DNA, the CDR3 is TGTGCCAGCAGTTATAAGAGGTACCGGACGGCCACCGGGGAGCTGTTTTTT.

This clonotype was seen at least ten times. The chain uses TRBV20-1 and TRBJ1-2, with 7 bases that match TRBD1. CDR1 is DFQATT, CDR2 SNEGSKA, per germline (reference sequence). The CDR3 runs 14 residues. J gave up 8 bases and V 3 bases, and 12 bases lay outside the gene matches. In DNA form, the CDR3 reads TGCAGTGCTAGCCCAGCTGGGACAGCGGGGGGCTACACCTTC. The encoded protein is CSASPAGTAGGYTF.

This clonotype was observed many times. The chain links TRBV20-1 to TRBJ1-1; D may be TRBD1 (5 bases). The germline V gene encodes CDR1 DFQATT and CDR2 SNEGSKA (reference sequence). Between the trimmed V and J ends, which lost 4 bases and 1 base, there was a span of 13 bases. The CDR3 spans 14 residues. The CDR3 DNA follows: TGCAGTGCTACCTCCCTGGGGGAGAACACTGAAGCTTTCTTT. This sequence encodes CSATSLGENTEAFF.

This clonotype was observed many times. The rearrangement links TRBV2 to TRBJ1-6; no clear D. The V end was cut by 2 bases, the J end by 0 bases, with 20 bases between. The CDR3 length is 20 residues. From germline, CDR1 is SNHLY and CDR2 FYNNEI. CDR3 sequence: CASSERGTSRVGSYNSPLHF. Written as DNA, the CDR3 is TGTGCCAGCAGTGAAAGAGGTACATCGAGAGTGGGCTCCTATAATTCACCCCTCCACTTT.

To note about this clonotype: A much larger clone differs by one base, so this may be a read error. The conserved phenylalanine or tryptophan is not found at the CDR3 terminus, so this likely reflects a read error. The chain couples TRBV20-1 to TRBJ1-5, with D possibly TRBD1 on 6 matching bases. This CDR3 is built from 13 residues. Germline CDR1 reads DFQATT; CDR2 reads SNEGSKA (reference sequence). The V end was cut by 2 bases, the J end by 6 bases, with 11 bases between. The CDR3 region is CSARKGEAQPQHL. The CDR3 nucleotides read TGCAGTGCTAGAAAGGGGGAGGCTCAGCCCCAGCATTTG.

This clonotype was recorded many times. The genes are TRBV20-1 and TRBJ1-2; tentative D call: TRBD1 (5 bases). The CDR3 is 15 amino acids. V was clipped by 3 bases and J by 8 bases, with 22 bases between them. Germline CDR1 reads DFQATT; CDR2 reads SNEGSKA (reference sequence). The CDR3 loop is CSASSGSGGSGGYTF. The CDR3, as DNA: TGCAGTGCTAGTTCCGGCTCTGGGGGGTCAGGGGGCTACACCTTC.

This rearrangement joins TRBV7-2 to TRBJ2-7, with TRBD2 as a possible D gene (7 bases). Trimming pared 5 bases from V and 7 bases from J, leaving 18 bases between. The CDR3 consists of 14 residues. Germline values: CDR1 SGHTA, CDR2 FQGNSA. The chain's CDR3 is CASSRRGGPGEQYF. The CDR3 region has the DNA TGTGCCAGCAGCCGTAGGGGGGGGCCGGGAGAGCAGTACTTC. Drawing the rest from reference TRBV7-2 and TRBJ2-7, the complete variable domain is GAGVSQSPSNKVTEKGKDVELRCDPISGHTALYWYRQSLGQGLEFLIYFQGNSAPDKSGLPSDRFSAERTGGSVSTLTIQRTQQEDSAVYLCASSRRGGPGEQYFGPGTRLTVT.

The chain combines TRBV18 with TRBJ2-7; D might be TRBD2 (6 bases). CDR3 length equals 14 residues. The germline V gene encodes CDR1 KGHSH and CDR2 LQKENI. V gave up 6 bases and J gave up 6 bases, with 18 bases separating them. The CDR3 DNA is TGTGCCAGCTCGGCGGGGACCTCACTGGCCGAGCAGTACTTC. Its translation: CASSAGTSLAEQYF.

This clonotype was detected many times. The rearrangement joins TRBV12-3 or TRBV12-4 to TRBJ2-7; TRBD2 matches at 8 bases. J gave up 6 bases and V 9 bases, and 16 bases lay outside the gene matches. CDR3 size: 15 residues. This CDR3 is CASSTPGGLRGEQYF. As DNA, the CDR3 is TGTGCCAGTTCTACTCCGGGGGGGCTCCGGGGCGAGCAGTACTTC.

This sequence joins TRBV6-5 and TRBJ1-2; D might be TRBD1 (6 bases). Germline V gives CDR1 MNHEY, CDR2 SVGAGI. V dropped 4 bases and J dropped 8 bases, with 17 bases sitting between them. The CDR3 length is 14 residues. The CDR3 sequence: CASSFVRGERGYTF. The DNA of the CDR3 is TGTGCCAGCAGTTTCGTAAGGGGGGAACGCGGCTACACCTTC.

This clonotype was observed at least ten times. The J gene is TRBJ2-5, the V gene TRBV11-3; D possibly corresponds to TRBD1 (6 bases). Germline V lookup: CDR1 SGHNT, CDR2 YENEEA. The CDR3 is made up of 17 amino acids. Trimming took 5 bases from V and 5 from J, leaving 24 bases between them. The CDR3 region is CASSPYTYQGQEETQYF. CDR3 nucleotides: TGTGCCAGCAGCCCATACACCTATCAGGGGCAGGAGGAGACCCAGTACTTC.

This clonotype was counted many times. This sequence joins TRBV6-1 and TRBJ2-5, with 12 bases matching TRBD2. This CDR3 contains 15 residues. Germline V gene data show CDR1 as MNHNS and CDR2 as SASEGT. The junction had 4 bases not matched to a gene; V was cut back by 4 bases and J by 4 bases. The CDR3 protein is CASSATSGSLETQYF. CDR3 in DNA: TGTGCCAGCAGTGCGACTAGCGGGAGTTTAGAGACCCAGTACTTC.